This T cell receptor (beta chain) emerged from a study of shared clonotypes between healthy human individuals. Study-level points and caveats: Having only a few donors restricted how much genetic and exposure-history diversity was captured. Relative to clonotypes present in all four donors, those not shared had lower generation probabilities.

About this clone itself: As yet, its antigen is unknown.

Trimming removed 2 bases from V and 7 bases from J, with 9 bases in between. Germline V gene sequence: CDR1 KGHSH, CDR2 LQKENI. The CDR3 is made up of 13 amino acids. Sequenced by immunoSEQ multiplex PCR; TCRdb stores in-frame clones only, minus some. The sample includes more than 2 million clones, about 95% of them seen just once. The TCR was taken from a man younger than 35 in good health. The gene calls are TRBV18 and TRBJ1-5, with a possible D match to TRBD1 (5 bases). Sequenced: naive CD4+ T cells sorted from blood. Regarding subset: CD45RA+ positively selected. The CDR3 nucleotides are TGTGCCAGCTCACCAAGCAGGGAGCAGCCCCAGCATTTT. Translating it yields CASSPSREQPQHF.